The TCR beta chain under discussion was sequenced for a study of breast tumors, draining lymph nodes, adjacent tissues. Findings and limits, study-wide: Tumor repertoires ranked between lymph nodes and nontumor tissue in diversity, with V and J gene preferences.

TCRdb recomputed calls from the multiplex PCR reads with MiXCR, one row per CDR3 protein. The data show about 25,000 distinct CDR3 sequences, with approximately 23% seen just once and approximately 15% held by the top ten. The sample holds many counts of this clonotype. Its antigen remains unidentified. Germline CDR1 is SGHDN and CDR2 is FVKESK. The CDR3 is 15 amino acids. V lost 2 bases, J lost 5 bases, and 16 bases lay in between. Source material: breast tumor tissue. This chain links TRBV14 with TRBJ2-7; D not resolved. This TCR was sampled from a female donor with breast cancer. Some clones in this sample may be carry-over from other donors' samples. CDR3 loop: CASSQQDGWGHEQYF. Here the CDR3 DNA reads TGTGCCAGCAGCCAACAGGACGGGTGGGGTCACGAGCAGTACTTC.